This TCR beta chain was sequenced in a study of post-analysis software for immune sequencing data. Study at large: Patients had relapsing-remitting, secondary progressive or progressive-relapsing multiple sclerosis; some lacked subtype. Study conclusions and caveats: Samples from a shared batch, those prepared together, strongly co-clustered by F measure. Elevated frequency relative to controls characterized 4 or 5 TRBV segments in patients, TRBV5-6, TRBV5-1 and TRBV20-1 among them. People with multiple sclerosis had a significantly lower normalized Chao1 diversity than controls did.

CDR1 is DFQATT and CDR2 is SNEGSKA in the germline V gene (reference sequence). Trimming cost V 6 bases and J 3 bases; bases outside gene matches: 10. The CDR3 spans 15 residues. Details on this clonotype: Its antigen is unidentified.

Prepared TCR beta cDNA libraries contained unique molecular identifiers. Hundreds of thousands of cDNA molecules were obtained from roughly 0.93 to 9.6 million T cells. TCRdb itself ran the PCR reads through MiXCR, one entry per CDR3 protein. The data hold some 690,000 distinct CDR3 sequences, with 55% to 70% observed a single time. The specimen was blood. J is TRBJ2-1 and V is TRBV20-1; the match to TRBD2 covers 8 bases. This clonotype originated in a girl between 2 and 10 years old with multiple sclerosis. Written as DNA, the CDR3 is TGCAGTGCCCTACCTACTAGCGGAAACTACAATGAGCAGTTCTTC. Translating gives CSALPTSGNYNEQFF.